Listed here are 7 T cell receptor beta chains from one sample, sequenced in a study of radiation and T cells in renal cell carcinoma. Only in-frame clones appear in the TCRdb table, and some are missing; sequencing was by immunoSEQ multiplex PCR. Among approximately 49,000 clones, 80% were seen once, and the ten largest hold less than 30%. This sample's time point: blood 2 weeks post-SBRT. As to treatment: 15 Gy SBRT to primary tumor, nephrectomy 4 weeks later. The source material was blood, sampled from a patient whose treatment included radiotherapy and nephrectomy. These receptors were collected from an older woman with renal cell carcinoma.

This clone has just a few counts. The V gene is TRBV27, the J gene TRBJ2-7; TRBD1 might be the D (6 bases). The CDR3 is 13 residues long. Germline assignment: CDR1 MNHEY and CDR2 SMNVEV (reference sequence). Trimming took 7 bases from V and 7 from J, leaving 17 bases between them. DNA for the CDR3: TGTGCCAGCAACCGCCAGGGGTCGGTAGAGCAGTACTTC. This encodes CASNRQGSVEQYF.

The J gene is TRBJ1-5, the V gene TRBV6-1, with D possibly being TRBD1 (6 bases). Germline CDR1 reads MNHNS; CDR2 reads SASEGT. The CDR3 length is 15 residues. The V end was cut by 10 bases, the J end by 6 bases, with 22 bases between. In DNA, the CDR3 is TGTGCCACGCACAGGGCAGCCCCTCGCAGTCAGCCCCAGCATTTT. Translation gives CATHRAAPRSQPQHF.

The chain recombines TRBV2 with TRBJ2-5, with a weak D call TRBD1 (6 bases). The germline V and J ends were trimmed by 6 bases and 2 bases, with 10 bases remaining between them. There are 13 residues in the CDR3. Looked up from germline, CDR1 is SNHLY and CDR2 is FYNNEI. In nucleotides, the CDR3 is TGTGCCAGCAGCTTTCAGGGGCAAGAGACCCAGTACTTC. Translated: CASSFQGQETQYF.

The V call is TRBV6-5, the J call TRBJ2-2; D is ambiguous. There are 15 residues in the CDR3. Trimming removed 0 bases from V and 1 base from J, with 6 bases in between. Per germline, CDR1 MNHEY and CDR2 SVGAGI. The CDR3 DNA sequence: TGTGCCAGCAGTTACTCAGTCAAGAACACCGGGGAGCTGTTTTTT. Its protein is CASSYSVKNTGELFF.

The chain employs TRBV5-5 and TRBJ2-6, with a tentative D call TRBD2 (5 bases). Germline CDR1 is SGHKS and CDR2 is YYEKEE (reference sequence). CDR3 length: 15 residues. V lost 0 bases and J 2 bases, leaving 6 bases between the germline ends. In nucleotides, the CDR3 is TGTGCCAGCAGCTTGGCCGGGACTGGGGCCAACGTCCTGACTTTC. The encoded protein is CASSLAGTGANVLTF.

The CDR3, as DNA: TGTGCCAGCAGCCCCCCCGCGGATTCCTACGAGCAGTACTTC. This gives the protein CASSPPADSYEQYF. V is TRBV9 and J is TRBJ2-7; no reliable D call. V shed 4 bases and J shed 1 base, with 12 bases lying between them. CDR1 and CDR2 from the germline V gene are SGDLS and YYNGEE. There are 14 residues in the CDR3.

The gene calls are TRBV29-1 and TRBJ2-2; tentative D call: TRBD2 (5 bases). Germline loops: CDR1 SQVTM, CDR2 ANQGSEA. The CDR3 is 12 residues long. V was trimmed by 3 bases and J by 7 bases, leaving 9 bases between them. CDR3 coding DNA: TGCAGCGTTGAGAGCGGAGGCGGGGAGCTGTTTTTT. Its translation is CSVESGGGELFF.